These 20 T cell receptor beta chains were sequenced from one sample in a study of neurological immune-mediated disorders. TCRdb reanalysed the 5' RACE reads using MiXCR and keeps one entry per CDR3 protein. The sample consists of about 53,000 distinct CDR3 sequences, around 3.5% of them appearing once. The material sequenced was PBMCs. The receptors originated from a woman aged 25 to 39 with multiple sclerosis.

This clonotype was recorded at least ten times. This chain links TRBV24-1 with TRBJ2-2; possible D gene TRBD2, 6 bases. The CDR3 has 13 residues. CDR1 is KGHDR, CDR2 SFDVKD, per germline. Between the trimmed V and J ends, which lost 10 bases and 5 bases, there was a span of 13 bases. The CDR3 DNA reads TGTGCCACGAAGCGGGCCAAGACCGGGGAGCTGTTTTTT. Residues: CATKRAKTGELFF.

This clonotype showed up many times. In DNA, the CDR3 is TGCGCCAGCAGCCCGGAACGCAGCGGGGGCCGGGACGAGCAGTACTTC. Protein sequence: CASSPERSGGRDEQYF. V gene TRBV4-1 combines with J gene TRBJ2-7; the match to TRBD2 covers 8 bases. J lost 5 bases, V lost 4 bases, and 13 bases had no gene match. Germline assignment: CDR1 MGHRA and CDR2 YSYEKL. The CDR3 sequence is 16 residues long.

This clonotype was observed many times. This chain joins TRBV10-2 and TRBJ2-7; D tentatively fits TRBD1 or TRBD2 (5 bases each). The CDR3 consists of 16 residues. The V gene's germline CDR1 is WSHSY and CDR2 SAAADI. Between the trimmed V and J ends, which lost 8 bases and 0 bases, there was a span of 20 bases. DNA of the CDR3: TGCGCCAGCGGGAAGGTGGGGACGGTCGACTCCTACGAGCAGTACTTC. Translated: CASGKVGTVDSYEQYF.

This clonotype occurred a few times. This may stem from a read error, because a much larger clone lies one nucleotide away. The chain combines TRBV27 with TRBJ1-5, with D perhaps TRBD1 (5 bases). This CDR3 is 14 amino acids long. Germline values: CDR1 MNHEY, CDR2 SMNVEV (reference sequence). Trimming took 5 bases from V and 7 from J, leaving 15 bases between them. CDR3 coding DNA: TGTGCCAGCAGTCCCCCGGGGACGAGACAGCCCCAGCATTTT. Its protein is CASSPPGTRQPQHF.

There are many counts of this clonotype. The chain links TRBV20-1 to TRBJ2-2; D perhaps matches TRBD1 (5 bases). Germline assignment: CDR1 DFQATT and CDR2 SNEGSKA (reference sequence). Trimming removed 6 bases at V and 4 bases at J, with 18 bases between. This CDR3 contains 15 residues. The CDR3 protein is CSAGRQRLGTGELFF. DNA for the CDR3: TGCAGTGCGGGTCGACAGCGCCTCGGCACCGGGGAGCTGTTTTTT.

Only a few counts were recorded for this clonotype. A much larger clone sits a single nucleotide away, making a read error possible. The conserved phenylalanine or tryptophan is not found at the CDR3 terminus, so this likely reflects a read error. V is TRBV12-3 or TRBV12-4 and J is TRBJ2-3; D is unresolved. V lost 1 base, J lost 5 bases, and 13 bases lay in between. This CDR3 is 15 amino acids long. CDR3 DNA: TGTGCCAGCAGTTTAGACGGGTTTGGTGGAGATACGCAGTATATT. This gives the protein CASSLDGFGGDTQYI.

The chain has TRBV5-1 and TRBJ2-2; D is undetermined. V was trimmed by 1 base and J by 5 bases, leaving 6 bases between them. The CDR3 loop spans 13 amino acids. CDR1 SGHRS and CDR2 YFSETQ come from the germline V gene. CDR3 amino acids: CASSLTETGELFF. CDR3 DNA: TGCGCCAGCAGCTTGACAGAAACCGGGGAGCTGTTTTTT.

In this sample, this clonotype turned up many times. This chain uses TRBV4-1 with TRBJ1-5; D not resolved. Germline CDR1 and CDR2: MGHRA and YSYEKL. This CDR3 has 16 amino acids. Trimming left V 1 base short and J 5 bases short, with 15 bases between. In DNA form, the CDR3 reads TGCGCCAGCAGCCAAGTAGGGCAGAGGAAGGATCAGCCCCAGCATTTT. Its translation: CASSQVGQRKDQPQHF.

This sequence joins TRBV12-3 or TRBV12-4 and TRBJ2-2; D is uncertain. V was cut by 4 bases and J by 5 bases, with 8 bases left in between. The CDR3 extends over 13 amino acids. This CDR3 reads CASSSISTGELFF. The CDR3 bases are TGTGCCAGCAGTTCGATAAGTACCGGGGAGCTGTTTTTT.

This clonotype was seen many times. This chain joins TRBV12-3 or TRBV12-4 and TRBJ1-6; weak D call: TRBD1 (5 bases). Deletions cut 5 bases from V and 14 bases from J, with 28 bases between. The CDR3 loop spans 17 amino acids. CDR3 amino acids: CASSTGRRSDGGIALHF. For the CDR3, the DNA is TGTGCCAGCAGTACCGGACGACGGAGTGACGGGGGTATTGCCCTCCACTTT.

This clonotype was counted many times. This sequence joins TRBV6-5 and TRBJ2-1; either TRBD1 or TRBD2 may fit D (6 bases each). Germline loops: CDR1 MNHEY, CDR2 SVGAGI. With 4 bases removed from V and 9 bases from J, the gap between germline ends came to 25 bases. The CDR3 length is 17 residues. The CDR3 spells CASSFLSGGGIGREQFF. Here the CDR3 DNA reads TGTGCCAGCAGTTTCCTATCTGGGGGCGGGATAGGGCGTGAGCAGTTCTTC.

This clonotype was recorded at least ten times. The junction and the germline gene differ at one end; a read error may be behind it. The rearrangement uses TRBV20-1 and TRBJ2-1, with 9 nucleotides matching TRBD2. CDR3 length equals 14 residues. In germline, CDR1 is DFQATT, CDR2 SNEGSKA (reference sequence). The CDR3 is CSASRLAGYSEQFF. The CDR3 DNA reads TGCAGTGCTAGTCGTCTAGCGGGGTACAGTGAGCAGTTCTTC.

This clonotype was recorded at least ten times. The chain is built from TRBV15 and TRBJ1-1; unclear D gene. V lost 0 bases, J lost 1 base, and 9 bases lay in between. The CDR3 has 15 amino acids. Looked up from germline, CDR1 is LNHNV and CDR2 is YYDKDF (reference sequence). CDR3 loop: CATSRDRAGNTEAFF. The CDR3 DNA follows: TGTGCCACCAGCAGAGATAGGGCAGGGAACACTGAAGCTTTCTTT.

This chain uses TRBV5-1 with TRBJ1-2; D is perhaps TRBD1 (5 bases). Trimming cost V 7 bases and J 4 bases, with 14 bases left between them. CDR1 is SGHRS and CDR2 is YFSETQ in the germline V gene. This CDR3 is 13 amino acids long. The CDR3 loop is CASDRGEGYGYTF. CDR3 in DNA: TGCGCCAGCGACAGAGGGGAGGGCTATGGCTACACCTTC.

This clonotype was counted ten times or more. CDR3 nucleotides: TGTGCCAGCAGCTTGGGGACAGGGTGGGCAGCTTTCTTT. Translation: CASSLGTGWAAFF. J is TRBJ1-1 and V is TRBV5-6, with 8 bases that match TRBD1. The length of the CDR3 is 13 residues. Unmatched junction bases numbered 5, after V lost 0 bases and J lost 10 bases. The germline V gene has CDR1 SGHDT and CDR2 YYEEEE.

There are a few counts of this clonotype. This may be a read error, as it is one base from a much larger clone. The CDR3 sequence: CSARSGSIEPQHF. The CDR3 nucleotides read TGCAGTGCTAGATCGGGAAGCATTGAGCCCCAGCATTTT. The chain carries TRBV20-1 and TRBJ1-5; D is undetermined. There are 13 residues in the CDR3. Trimming left V 2 bases short and J 8 bases short, with 13 bases between. Germline values: CDR1 DFQATT, CDR2 SNEGSKA (reference sequence).

Many counts were recorded for this clonotype. This chain joins TRBV10-3 and TRBJ2-2; perhaps TRBD2 as D (5 bases). The CDR3 extends over 13 amino acids. Trimming pared 7 bases from V and 2 bases from J, leaving 8 bases between. Germline assignment: CDR1 ENHRY and CDR2 SYGVKD. Written as DNA, the CDR3 is TGTGCCATCAATTCGGGAAACACCGGGGAGCTGTTTTTT. Translation gives CAINSGNTGELFF.

This clonotype was seen at least ten times. The chain has TRBV29-1 and TRBJ2-7; 9 bases map to TRBD2. CDR3 length: 15 amino acids. The junction had 11 bases not matched to a gene; V was cut back by 4 bases and J by 4 bases. Germline assignment: CDR1 SQVTM and CDR2 ANQGSEA. The CDR3 loop reads CSVVRGGLAPYEQYF. The CDR3 DNA reads as TGCAGCGTTGTAAGGGGAGGACTAGCGCCGTACGAGCAGTACTTC.

This clonotype was recorded at least ten times. The chain employs TRBV29-1 and TRBJ2-3; 9 bases are a match to TRBD2. The germline V gene has CDR1 SQVTM and CDR2 ANQGSEA. V lost 4 bases and J lost 5; bases outside the gene matches: 4. This CDR3 is built from 13 residues. CDR3 protein: CSVVAGGKDTQYF. CDR3 bases: TGCAGCGTTGTTGCGGGGGGGAAAGATACGCAGTATTTT.

The chain is built from TRBV19 and TRBJ2-5; no firm D call. V lost 8 bases to trimming and J lost 7 bases, with 14 bases between them. The CDR3 consists of 12 residues. Per the germline V gene, CDR1 is LNHDA and CDR2 is SQIVND (reference sequence). The CDR3 DNA reads TGTGCCAGTCACACTCCTCCAGCGACCCAGTACTTC. This sequence encodes CASHTPPATQYF.